This T cell receptor beta chain appears in the sequencing data of a study of cytomegalovirus exposure and HLA in healthy donors. Germline-derived CDR1 and CDR2 are SGHTA and FQGNSA. The CDR3 covers 14 residues. Trimming removed 3 bases from V and 5 bases from J, with 13 bases in between. PCR was performed using 60 Vbeta and 13 Jbeta primers. The protocol was immunoSEQ multiplex PCR, while the TCRdb copy is restricted to in-frame clones and leaves out a portion. The sample has approximately 140,000 clones; around 80% are singletons. The sequence was collected from a man aged 35 to 55 in good health and CMV-seropositive. Sequencing was carried out using PBMCs. The genes are TRBV7-2 and TRBJ2-5; no firm D call. The CDR3 bases are TGTGCCAGCAGCTTCGCAACCGGTTTGGAGACCCAGTACTTC. Translated: CASSFATGLETQYF.